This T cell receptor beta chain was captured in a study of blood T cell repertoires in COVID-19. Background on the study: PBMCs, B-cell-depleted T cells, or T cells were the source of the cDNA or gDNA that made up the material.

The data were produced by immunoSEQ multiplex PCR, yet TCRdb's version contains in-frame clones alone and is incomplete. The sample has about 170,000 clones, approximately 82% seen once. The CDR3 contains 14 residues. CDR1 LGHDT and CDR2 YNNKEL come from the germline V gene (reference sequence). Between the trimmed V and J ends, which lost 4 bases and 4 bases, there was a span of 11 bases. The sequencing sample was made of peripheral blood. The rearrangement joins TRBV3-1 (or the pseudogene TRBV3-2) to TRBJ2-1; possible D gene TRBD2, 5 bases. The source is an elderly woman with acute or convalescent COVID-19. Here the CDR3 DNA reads TGTGCCAGCAGCCGTAGGACTCTTTACAATGAGCAGTTCTTC. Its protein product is CASSRRTLYNEQFF.